These T cell receptor beta chains were read from a single sample in a study of cytomegalovirus exposure and HLA in healthy donors. The data were produced by immunoSEQ multiplex PCR, yet TCRdb's version contains in-frame clones alone and is incomplete. The sample spans under 50,000 clones; the ten largest clones claim about 4.2%. The sequenced material came from PBMCs. These TCRs come from a male donor in good health and CMV-seronegative. CDR3s include the opening cysteine and the closing phenylalanine or tryptophan. D genes are given only for firm matches.

j_gene	v_gene	d_gene	CDR3nt	CDR3aa
TRBJ2-7	TRBV7-8	.	TGTGCCAGCAGCCCTTCGGGGAGCGAGCAGTACTTC	CASSPSGSEQYF
TRBJ2-7	TRBV5-5	.	TGTGCCAGCAGCTCGGGGACACGCTCCTACGAGCAGTACTTC	CASSSGTRSYEQYF
TRBJ2-7	TRBV2	.	TGTGCCAGCACCTCTCCCGGGGGAGCTCTGGGGGAGCAGTACTTC	CASTSPGGALGEQYF
TRBJ2-1	TRBV6-5	TRBD2	TGTGCCAGCAGTCCGGTAGCGGGGGGGCTAGGTGAGCAGTTCTTC	CASSPVAGGLGEQFF
TRBJ2-7	TRBV6-6	TRBD1	TGTGCCAGCAGTTCAGCCGGGACAGGGGTATTCGGCGAGCAGTACTTC	CASSSAGTGVFGEQYF
TRBJ1-2	TRBV15	.	TGTGCCACCAGCAGAGGGGGAGGGCGTAACTATGGCTACACCTTC	CATSRGGGRNYGYTF
TRBJ1-4	TRBV5-6	.	TGTGCCAGCAGCTTGGCCGAAGGGGCCCGAACTGAAAAACTGTTTTTT	CASSLAEGARTEKLFF
TRBJ1-5	TRBV10-3	.	TGTGCCATCAGCGGGGACATTTGGCAGGGGAAGCCCCAGCATTTT	CAISGDIWQGKPQHF
TRBJ2-3	TRBV6-4	TRBD2	TGTGCCAGCAGCCCCCAACTAGCGGGGACAGATACGCAGTATTTT	CASSPQLAGTDTQYF
TRBJ2-1	TRBV29-1	TRBD1	TGCAGCGGATACAGGGGAAGCTCCTACAATGAGCAGTTCTTC	CSGYRGSSYNEQFF
TRBJ1-5	TRBV6-6	.	TGTGCCAGCAGTTACGTTTTTAGTGTGAGCAATCAGCCCCAGCATTTT	CASSYVFSVSNQPQHF
TRBJ1-1	TRBV9	TRBD1	TGTGCCAGCAGCGCAGGACAGGGGGCGAATGAAGCTTTCTTT	CASSAGQGANEAFF
TRBJ2-7	TRBV11-2	.	TGTGCCAGCAGCTTAGATCGGTACGAGCAGTACTTC	CASSLDRYEQYF
TRBJ1-1	TRBV15	.	TGTGCCACCAGCAGAGACCAACCCAGGAACACTGAAGCTTTCTTT	CATSRDQPRNTEAFF
TRBJ2-2	TRBV18	TRBD1	TGTGCCAGCTCACCCAGACAGGGAGACACCGGGGAGCTGTTTTTT	CASSPRQGDTGELFF
TRBJ2-4	TRBV19	.	TGTGCCAGTAGTATAGGTGGACAGAGGGCCAAAAACATTCAGTACTTC	CASSIGGQRAKNIQYF
TRBJ2-7	TRBV6-5	TRBD1	TGTGCCAGCAGGCGACAGGGAACGTCCGAGCAGTACTTC	CASRRQGTSEQYF
TRBJ2-5	TRBV10-1	.	TGCGCCAGCAGTACGGACAACATTCAATCGACCCAGTACTTC	CASSTDNIQSTQYF
TRBJ1-2	TRBV19	TRBD1	TGTGCCAGTAATGAGTGGACAGGGGGCGTCGGCTACACCTTC	CASNEWTGGVGYTF
TRBJ2-5	TRBV9	TRBD2	TGTGCCAGCAGCCCCCAGGGACTAGAAGAGACCCAGTACTTC	CASSPQGLEETQYF
TRBJ1-1	TRBV7-2	.	TGTGCCAGCAGCCCGGGGGGCAGCTATTACACTGAAGCTTTCTTT	CASSPGGSYYTEAFF
TRBJ2-3	TRBV7-9	.	TGTGCCAGCAGTCCTACCGGGACTCGAGAGCACACAGATACGCAGTATTTT	CASSPTGTREHTDTQYF
TRBJ2-6	TRBV15	.	TGTGCCACCAGCAGACCCGGACAGATAGACTCTGGGGCCAACGTCCTGACTTTC	CATSRPGQIDSGANVLTF
TRBJ2-6	TRBV4-1	.	TGCGCCAGCAGCACTCGACAATCTGGGGCCAACGTCCTGACTTTC	CASSTRQSGANVLTF
TRBJ2-2	TRBV4-1	.	TGCGCCAGCAGCCAAGATCTTGTTCAGGGCCGGGTGGTACGCACCGGGGAGCTGTTTTTT	CASSQDLVQGRVVRTGELFF
TRBJ1-2	TRBV7-2	.	TGTGCCAGCAGCTTAGGCGCGGTCTATGGCTACACCTTC	CASSLGAVYGYTF
TRBJ1-5	TRBV7-8	.	TGTGCCAGCAGCTTGGCAGGGGTTCGCAATCAGCCCCAGCATTTT	CASSLAGVRNQPQHF
TRBJ2-5	TRBV5-5	TRBD2	TGTGCCAGCAGCCGGACTAGCGGGGGGGCAGAGACCCAGTACTTC	CASSRTSGGAETQYF
TRBJ2-7	TRBV5-1	.	TGCGCCGCCAACCTAGGGGAACGGCAGTACTTC	CAANLGERQYF
TRBJ1-2	TRBV5-8	TRBD1	TGTGCCAGCAGCGCCGGGACAGGGAACTATGGCTACACCTTC	CASSAGTGNYGYTF
TRBJ1-4	TRBV5-4	.	TGTGCCAGCAGCTTGGCTGATGAAAAACTGTTTTTT	CASSLADEKLFF
TRBJ2-1	TRBV9	.	TGTGCCAGCAGCCTACAGGGACACAATGAGCAGTTCTTC	CASSLQGHNEQFF
TRBJ2-7	TRBV28	TRBD1	TGTGCCATCCAGCTCCGGGACAGGGTCTACGAGCAGTACTTC	CAIQLRDRVYEQYF
TRBJ2-7	TRBV7-8	.	TGTGCCAGCAGCCCCCGGACAGGGAGGGTAAACGAGCAGTACTTC	CASSPRTGRVNEQYF
TRBJ1-6	TRBV5-1	.	TGCGCCAGCAGCTCCCAGACAGACTATAATTCACCCCTCCACTTT	CASSSQTDYNSPLHF
TRBJ1-1	TRBV7-8	TRBD1	TGTGCCAGCAGCTCCCAGGGGGCTTCGAACACTGAAGCTTTCTTT	CASSSQGASNTEAFF
TRBJ1-5	TRBV10-3	TRBD1	TGTGCCATCAGCGGGACAGATAGCAATCAGCCCCAGCATTTT	CAISGTDSNQPQHF
TRBJ1-1	TRBV6-6	.	TGTGCCAGCAGTTGGACAGTCAACACTGAAGCTTTCTTT	CASSWTVNTEAFF
TRBJ1-5	TRBV11-2	.	TGTGCCAGCAGCTTAGGGGCAGCCGTGAATCAGCCCCAGCATTTT	CASSLGAAVNQPQHF
TRBJ1-1	TRBV29-1	TRBD1	TGCAGCGTTGACAGGGGGATTGGCACTGAAGCTTTCTTT	CSVDRGIGTEAFF
TRBJ1-2	TRBV7-2	.	TGTGCCAGCAGCTTATCCCGGGACACCTATGGCTACACCTTC	CASSLSRDTYGYTF
TRBJ2-7	TRBV4-1	.	TGCGCCAGCAGCCAAGTGGTAGTATCGCCCGAGCAGTACTTC	CASSQVVVSPEQYF
TRBJ1-1	TRBV14	.	TGTGCCAGCAGCCAAGGATGGTCGGTGATGAACACTGAAGCTTTCTTT	CASSQGWSVMNTEAFF
TRBJ2-7	TRBV28	.	TGTGCCAGCAGCCGCGGACTATGGCTATCCTACGAGCAGTACTTC	CASSRGLWLSYEQYF
TRBJ2-5	TRBV5-6	TRBD1	TGTGCCAGCAGCTGGGCTGGGGACAGGGAAGAGACCCAGTACTTC	CASSWAGDREETQYF